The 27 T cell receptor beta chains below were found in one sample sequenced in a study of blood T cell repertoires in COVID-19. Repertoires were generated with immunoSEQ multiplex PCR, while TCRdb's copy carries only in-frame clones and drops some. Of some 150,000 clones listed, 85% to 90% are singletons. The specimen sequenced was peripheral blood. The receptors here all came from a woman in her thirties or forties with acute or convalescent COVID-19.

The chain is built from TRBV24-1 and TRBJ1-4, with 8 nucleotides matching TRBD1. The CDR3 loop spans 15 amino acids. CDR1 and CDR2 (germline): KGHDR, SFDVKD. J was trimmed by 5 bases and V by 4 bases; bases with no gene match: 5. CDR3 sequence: CATSDPRDRNEKLFF. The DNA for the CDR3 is TGTGCCACCAGTGACCCCCGGGACAGGAATGAAAAACTGTTTTTT.

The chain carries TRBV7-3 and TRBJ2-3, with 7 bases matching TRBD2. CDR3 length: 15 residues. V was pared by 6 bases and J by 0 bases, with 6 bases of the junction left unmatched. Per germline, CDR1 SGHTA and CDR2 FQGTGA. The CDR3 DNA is TGTGCCAGCAGAGCCAGCGGGGCTAGCACAGATACGCAGTATTTT. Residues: CASRASGASTDTQYF.

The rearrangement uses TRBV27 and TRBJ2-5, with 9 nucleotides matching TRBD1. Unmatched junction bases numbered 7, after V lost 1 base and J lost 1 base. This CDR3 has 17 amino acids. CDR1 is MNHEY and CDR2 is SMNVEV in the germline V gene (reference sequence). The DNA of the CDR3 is TGTGCCAGCAGTTTATACCCGGGACAGGGCATCCAAGAGACCCAGTACTTC. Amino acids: CASSLYPGQGIQETQYF.

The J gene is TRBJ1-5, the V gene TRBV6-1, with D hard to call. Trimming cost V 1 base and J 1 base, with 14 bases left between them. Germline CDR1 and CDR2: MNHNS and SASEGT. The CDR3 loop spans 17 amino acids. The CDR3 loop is CASSEGPLRGSNQPQHF. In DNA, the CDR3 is TGTGCCAGCAGTGAAGGACCATTAAGAGGAAGCAATCAGCCCCAGCATTTT.

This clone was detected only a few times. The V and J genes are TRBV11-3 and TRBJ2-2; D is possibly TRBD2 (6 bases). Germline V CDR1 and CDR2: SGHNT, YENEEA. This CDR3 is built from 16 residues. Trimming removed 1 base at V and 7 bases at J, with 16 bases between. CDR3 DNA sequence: TGTGCCAGCAGCTTAGTCACACGGGAGAGCGGCGGGGAGCTGTTTTTT. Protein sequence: CASSLVTRESGGELFF. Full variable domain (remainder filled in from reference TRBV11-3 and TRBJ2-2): EAGVVQSPRYKIIEKKQPVAFWCNPISGHNTLYWYLQNLGQGPELLIRYENEEAVDDSQLPKDRFSAERLKGVDSTLKIQPAELGDSAVYLCASSLVTRESGGELFFGEGSRLTVL.

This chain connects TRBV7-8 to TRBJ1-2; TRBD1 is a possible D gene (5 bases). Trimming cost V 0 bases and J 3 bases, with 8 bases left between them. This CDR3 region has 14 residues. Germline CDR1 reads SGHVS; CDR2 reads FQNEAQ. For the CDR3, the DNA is TGTGCCAGCAGCTTAGCGGAACAGGACTATGGCTACACCTTC. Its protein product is CASSLAEQDYGYTF.

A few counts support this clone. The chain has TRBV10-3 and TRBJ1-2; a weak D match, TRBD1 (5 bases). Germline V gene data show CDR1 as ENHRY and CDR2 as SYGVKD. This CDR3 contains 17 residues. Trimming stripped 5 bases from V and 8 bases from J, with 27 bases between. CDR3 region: CAISHISGTPAAGGYTF. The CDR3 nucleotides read TGTGCCATCAGTCATATTTCCGGGACCCCCGCCGCGGGGGGCTACACCTTC.

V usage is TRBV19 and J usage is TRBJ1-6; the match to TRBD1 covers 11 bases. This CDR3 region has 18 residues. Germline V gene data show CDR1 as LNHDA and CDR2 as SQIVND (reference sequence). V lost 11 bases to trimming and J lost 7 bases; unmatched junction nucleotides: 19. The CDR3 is CAFQQSPGDRGKNSPLHF. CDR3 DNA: TGTGCCTTCCAGCAGAGCCCCGGGGACAGGGGGAAAAATTCACCCCTCCACTTT. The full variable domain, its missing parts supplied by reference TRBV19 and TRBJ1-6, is DGGITQSPKYLFRKEGQNVTLSCEQNLNHDAMYWYRQDPGQGLRLIYYSQIVNDFQKGDIAEGYSVSREKKESFPLTVTSAQKNPTAFYLCAFQQSPGDRGKNSPLHFGNGTRLTVT.

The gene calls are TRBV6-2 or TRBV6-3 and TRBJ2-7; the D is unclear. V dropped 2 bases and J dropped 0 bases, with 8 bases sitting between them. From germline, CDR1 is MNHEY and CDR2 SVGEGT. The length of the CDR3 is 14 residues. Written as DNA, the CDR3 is TGTGCCAGCAGTTACGACACGATCTCCTACGAGCAGTACTTC. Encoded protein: CASSYDTISYEQYF.

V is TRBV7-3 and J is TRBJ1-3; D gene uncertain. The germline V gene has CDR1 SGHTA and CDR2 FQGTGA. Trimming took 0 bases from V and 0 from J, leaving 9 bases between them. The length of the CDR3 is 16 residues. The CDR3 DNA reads TGTGCCAGCAGCTTAACTCTAGGCGGCTCTGGAAACACCATATATTTT. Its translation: CASSLTLGGSGNTIYF.

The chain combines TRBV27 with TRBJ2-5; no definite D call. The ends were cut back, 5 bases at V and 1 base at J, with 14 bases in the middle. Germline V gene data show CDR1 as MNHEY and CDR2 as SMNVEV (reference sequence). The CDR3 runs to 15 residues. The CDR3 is CASSLTFGAQETQYF. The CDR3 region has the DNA TGTGCCAGCAGTCTAACTTTTGGTGCCCAAGAGACCCAGTACTTC.

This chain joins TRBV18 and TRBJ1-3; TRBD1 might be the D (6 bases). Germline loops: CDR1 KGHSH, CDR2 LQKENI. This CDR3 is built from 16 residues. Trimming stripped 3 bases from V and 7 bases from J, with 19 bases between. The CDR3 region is CASSPTGYLPENTIYF. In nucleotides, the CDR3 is TGTGCCAGCTCACCTACAGGGTACCTCCCGGAGAACACCATATATTTT.

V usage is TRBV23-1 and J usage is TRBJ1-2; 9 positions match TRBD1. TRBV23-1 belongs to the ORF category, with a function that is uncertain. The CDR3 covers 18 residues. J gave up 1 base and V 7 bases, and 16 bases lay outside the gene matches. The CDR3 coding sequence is TGCGCCAGCATTATATTCCGGGACAGGGTCCCACTTAACTATGGCTACACCTTC. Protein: CASIIFRDRVPLNYGYTF.

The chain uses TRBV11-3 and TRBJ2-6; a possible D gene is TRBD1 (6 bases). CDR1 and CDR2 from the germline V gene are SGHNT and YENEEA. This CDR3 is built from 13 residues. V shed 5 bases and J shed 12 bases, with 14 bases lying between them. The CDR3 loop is CASSPSRGGVLTF. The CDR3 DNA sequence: TGTGCCAGCAGCCCCAGCAGGGGTGGCGTCCTGACTTTC.

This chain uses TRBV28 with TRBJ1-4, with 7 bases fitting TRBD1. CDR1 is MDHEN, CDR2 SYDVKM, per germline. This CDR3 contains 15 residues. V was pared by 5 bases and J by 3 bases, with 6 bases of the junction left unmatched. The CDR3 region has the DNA TGTGCCAGCAGTCTCTGGGACAGTTCTAATGAAAAACTGTTTTTT. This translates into CASSLWDSSNEKLFF.

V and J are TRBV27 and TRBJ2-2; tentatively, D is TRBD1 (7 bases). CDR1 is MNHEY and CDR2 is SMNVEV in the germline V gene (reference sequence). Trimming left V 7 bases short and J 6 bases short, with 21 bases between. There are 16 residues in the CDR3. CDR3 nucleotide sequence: TGTGCCAGCATGGGGGGCGGGACAGTTTCCCCCGGGGAGCTGTTTTTT. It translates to CASMGGGTVSPGELFF.

The CDR3 coding sequence is TGTGCCAGCACACGGGGAGCCGGAGATACGCAGTATTTT. It yields the protein CASTRGAGDTQYF. V usage is TRBV25-1 and J usage is TRBJ2-3, with D possibly TRBD2 on 5 matching bases. The V gene's germline CDR1 is MGHDK and CDR2 SYGVNS. Trimming cost V 7 bases and J 5 bases, with 13 bases left between them. The CDR3 runs 13 residues.

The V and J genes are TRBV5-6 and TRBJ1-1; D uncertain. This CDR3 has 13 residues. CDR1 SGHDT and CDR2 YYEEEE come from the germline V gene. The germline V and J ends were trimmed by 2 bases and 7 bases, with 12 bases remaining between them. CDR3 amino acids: CASSLPGGVEAFF. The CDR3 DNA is TGTGCCAGCAGCTTACCGGGAGGCGTTGAAGCTTTCTTT. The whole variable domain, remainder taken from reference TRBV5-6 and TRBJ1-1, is DAGVTQSPTHLIKTRGQQVTLRCSPKSGHDTVSWYQQALGQGPQFIFQYYEEEERQRGNFPDRFSGHQFPNYSSELNVNALLLGDSALYLCASSLPGGVEAFFGQGTRLTVV.

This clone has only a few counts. This CDR3 reads CASRMTEMNTEAFF. The CDR3 DNA sequence: TGTGCCAGCAGGATGACAGAGATGAACACTGAAGCTTTCTTT. J is TRBJ1-1 and V is TRBV6-5; a weak D match, TRBD1 (5 bases). Between the trimmed V and J ends, which lost 6 bases and 0 bases, there was a span of 11 bases. Germline V gene lookup returns CDR1 MNHEY and CDR2 SVGAGI. The CDR3 is 14 residues long.

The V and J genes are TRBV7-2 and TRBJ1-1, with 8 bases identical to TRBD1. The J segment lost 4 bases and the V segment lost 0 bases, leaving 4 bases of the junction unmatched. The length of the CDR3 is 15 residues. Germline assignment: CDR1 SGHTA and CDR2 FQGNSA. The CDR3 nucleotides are TGTGCCAGCAGCTTAGCCGGACAGGGAGGCACTGAAGCTTTCTTT. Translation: CASSLAGQGGTEAFF.

The DNA for the CDR3 is TGTGCCAGCAGGCGACTAGCGGGAGAAGTTGAGCAGTTCTTC. Translation gives CASRRLAGEVEQFF. V usage is TRBV27 and J usage is TRBJ2-1, with 12 bases aligning to TRBD2. J was trimmed by 9 bases and V by 6 bases; bases with no gene match: 6. Germline CDR1 is MNHEY and CDR2 is SMNVEV (reference sequence). This CDR3 contains 14 residues.

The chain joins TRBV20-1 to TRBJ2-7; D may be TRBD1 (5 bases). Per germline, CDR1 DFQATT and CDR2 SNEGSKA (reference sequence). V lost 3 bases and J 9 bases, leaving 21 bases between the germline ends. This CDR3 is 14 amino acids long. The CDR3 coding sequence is TGCAGTGCTAGTACAGGTGATTCGTTTGGCGGGCAGTACTTC. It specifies CSASTGDSFGGQYF.

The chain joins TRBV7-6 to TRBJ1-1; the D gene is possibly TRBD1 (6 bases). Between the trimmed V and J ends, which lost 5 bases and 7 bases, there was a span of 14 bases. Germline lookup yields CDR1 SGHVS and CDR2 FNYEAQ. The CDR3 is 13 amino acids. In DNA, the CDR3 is TGTGCCAGCAGCACGGAACAGGGAAATGAAGCTTTCTTT. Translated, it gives CASSTEQGNEAFF.

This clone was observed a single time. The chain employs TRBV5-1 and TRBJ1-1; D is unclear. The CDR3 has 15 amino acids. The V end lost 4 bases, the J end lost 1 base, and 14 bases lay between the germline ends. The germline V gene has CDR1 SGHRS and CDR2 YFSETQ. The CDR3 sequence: CASSPRSGSNTEAFF. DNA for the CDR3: TGCGCCAGCAGCCCCCGCAGCGGTTCGAACACTGAAGCTTTCTTT.

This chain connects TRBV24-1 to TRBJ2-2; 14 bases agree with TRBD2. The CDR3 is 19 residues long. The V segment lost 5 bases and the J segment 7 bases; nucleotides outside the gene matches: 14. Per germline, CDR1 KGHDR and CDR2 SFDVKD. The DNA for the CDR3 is TGTGCCACCAGTGGCGGACTAGCGGGGGGTAGTGGAGGATACGGGGAGCTGTTTTTT. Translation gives CATSGGLAGGSGGYGELFF.

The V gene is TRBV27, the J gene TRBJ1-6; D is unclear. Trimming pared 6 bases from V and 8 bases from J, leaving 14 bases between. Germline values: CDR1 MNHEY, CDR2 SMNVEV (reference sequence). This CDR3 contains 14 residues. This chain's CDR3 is CASSSRRRDSPLHF. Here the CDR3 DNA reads TGTGCCAGCAGCTCTCGGAGGAGGGATTCACCCCTCCACTTT.

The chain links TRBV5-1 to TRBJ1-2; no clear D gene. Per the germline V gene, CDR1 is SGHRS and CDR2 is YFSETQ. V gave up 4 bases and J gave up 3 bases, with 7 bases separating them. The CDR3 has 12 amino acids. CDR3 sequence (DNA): TGCGCCAGCAGCCCCGGAGACTATGGCTACACCTTC. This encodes CASSPGDYGYTF.